Here is one T cell receptor (beta chain) with its context. Its antigen is unknown. No qualities accompany the bases; no much larger clone lies one base away. CDR1 and CDR2 are read off the germline V gene as SGHAT and FQNNGV. The CDR3, from cysteine to phenylalanine, totals 14 residues. Of the read, only the CDR3 DNA is kept; its 42 bases are in frame from base 1. The V end loses 5 bases and the J end loses 2 bases, and a stretch of 13 bases separates them. The source of the sample is a study of cytomegalovirus exposure and HLA in healthy donors (dated by TCRdb to about 2017). Regarding the research as a whole: According to an earlier analysis of a few hundred of the donors, about 179 million T cells yielded 95 million to 140 million unique TCR beta sequences and around 280 Gb of sequence data. An early release that covered about 600 HLA-typed donors contained 300 to 350 gigabases of sequencing data and 85 million to 100 million unique TCR sequences. Of the 300 to 450 genotyped donors, 65% to 90% fell in the genetic ancestry cluster associated with self-reported Caucasian donors. The aim of the study was to test whether cataloging public T cell receptors could identify signatures of past pathogen exposure. The T cell repertoires of several hundred subjects were profiled by immunosequencing and related to cytomegalovirus serostatus. Besides the first cohort of 550 to 750 subjects, a separate validation cohort made up of 90 to 150 different subjects was used. The study combined high-throughput TCR immunosequencing, statistical association of individual TCRs with disease status, and machine learning to predict cytomegalovirus infection status. In a later analysis, previously published TCR beta repertoires from some 640 donors were re-analyzed and high-resolution HLA genotyping was added so that TCR occurrence patterns could be studied. Rather than drawing on any new phenotypic data, the later analysis identified candidate immune exposures from TCR beta sequences and the way those sequences occurred across donors. To decide whether each TCR beta V gene segment behaved as functional or pseudogenic, an earlier analysis of approximately 590 of the donors relied on high-throughput TCR beta sequencing. Alongside the repertoire data, information on donor age, sex, ethnicity and CMV serostatus was compiled. A later genetic analysis took genome-wide SNP genotypes for about three fifths of the 666 donors and used that subset as a discovery cohort. Every discovery cohort repertoire had been produced on one sequencing platform. Both class I and class II loci were covered by HLA typing, at four-digit resolution. The number of typed donors differed by locus: about 620-640 for A, B, C, DRB1 and DQB1; about 520 for DQA1; some 610 for DPA1; and some 470 for DPB1. Four or five DR-DQ haplotypes were handled as single units for association and clustering, since linkage in the cohort was strong. Among about 410 genotyped donors of the cohort, an average of around 250,000 unique TCR beta nucleotide sequences was sequenced per donor, of which 15% to 20% were non-productive.

Study-level results and caveats: A few of the identified cytomegalovirus-associated TCR beta chains were confirmed in vitro to be specific for cytomegalovirus antigens. The earlier analysis of 587 of the donors excluded over 15 rarely observed V segments, including chromosome 9 orphons, because counts were too low. Some IMGT-functional V segments, including TRBV6-2 and TRBV6-3, could not be distinguished by the 87-base-pair reads and were therefore excluded. The classifier was reported to diagnose cytomegalovirus status with high specificity and sensitivity in both the original and validation cohorts. A cluster of highly shared sequence variants was judged likely to represent a technical artifact of the sequencing pipeline. Presence/absence analyses assumed roughly uniform sequencing depth across donors, an assumption that may not hold. This cohort had only TCR beta chains sequenced, and the lack of alpha or paired-chain data limited which features could be detected. In the study, approximately 160 TCR beta chains were listed as associated with cytomegalovirus. According to a later analysis, TCR association rates differed among HLA loci, with DRB1 alleles showing the most associated TCRs and HLA-C alleles showing the fewest. Broadly in line with IMGT annotations, most TCR beta V segments showed up in productive rearrangements about 87% or about 30% of the time in an earlier analysis of 587 of the donors. Correlated functional status among segregating V segments might be attributable to linkage disequilibrium, but an unknown experimental factor could not be ruled out. Several of the top co-occurrence clusters appeared to be linked to parvovirus B19, influenza, CMV and Epstein-Barr virus, according to a later analysis. CMV serostatus was the only immune exposure information available for the cohort. Specific HLA alleles were associated with 15,000 to 20,000 TCR beta sequences at a false discovery rate of 0.05 in a later analysis. Because some donors lacked HLA typing at each locus, the association tests relied only on the typed subset. While some public TCRs were present in many individuals, most TCR sequences turned up only very rarely across donors. A further reported finding was that TCR beta sequences accurately predicted the HLA-A and HLA-B alleles for most subjects in the first cohort. In a later genetic analysis, fewer N-insertions in productive TCRs were reported among donors in an Asian-associated ancestry cluster than the roughly 700-donor mean. In a later analysis, HLA-associated TCR beta chains showed more clonal expansion and lower generation probabilities than non-associated chains that were equally common. Assigning TCR associations to individual alleles was difficult when HLA alleles, especially DR and DQ, strongly co-occurred. According to the authors, the approach could potentially be generalized to other disease states and immunological phenotypes. According to a later analysis, most CMV-associated TCR beta chains appeared to be HLA-restricted, and the HLA associations seemed to be driven largely by CMV exposure. V-gene and J-gene trimming of TCR beta chains was associated with a missense DCLRE1C variant in a later genetic analysis, and the association was replicated in an independent cohort.

The cohort was made up of about 610 healthy bone marrow donors. At the time of sampling, all cohort members were nominally healthy, though unrecorded immune exposures were likely present. The donor was CMV seronegative and belonged to the group of 352 seronegative cohort members. A peripheral blood sample was collected from each donor, and TCR beta sequencing was performed on peripheral blood mononuclear cells. The Qiagen DNeasy Blood Extraction Kit was used to extract genomic DNA from the blood cell samples. The library was prepared using the immunoSEQ multiplex PCR assay. For the multiplex PCR, a mixture combining 60 forward primers for TCR Vbeta segments and 13 reverse primers for TCR Jbeta segments was used. A multiplex PCR assay on genomic DNA amplified the CDR3 region of rearranged TCR beta genes. On the Illumina HiSeq System, the amplified TCR beta libraries were sequenced as 87-base-pair reads. The original methods were these. Across the 670 or so repertoires, a later analysis counted around 80 million unique TCR beta chains, around 11 million of which were shared by at least two donors. Raw reads were error-corrected and collapsed into unique sequences by a nearest-neighbor algorithm in which closely related sequences were merged to remove PCR and sequencing errors. Alignment of CDR3 sequences to IMGT reference sequences was used to assign V, D and J gene segments. For a sequence to be retained, a match of at least six nucleotides to both a V gene segment and a J gene segment was required. A rearrangement was called productive if the CDR3 had no stop codons and remained in frame with V and J, and every other rearrangement was called non-productive. CDR3 was defined by IMGT convention, running from the second conserved V-encoded cysteine to the conserved J-encoded phenylalanine. The earlier analysis of about 500 of the donors excluded sequences that lacked an unambiguous match to a single V gene segment. In an earlier analysis of approximately 550 of the donors, V segments were called functional above 56.7% productive rearrangements and were called segregating when the between-donor standard deviation exceeded 5%. A statistical classification framework was developed to diagnose cytomegalovirus status using the catalog of TCR beta chain sequences. In a later analysis, TCR nucleotide sequences were compared against IMGT/GENE-DB human TR gene sequences so that V and J genes could be assigned. A later analysis assigned CDR3 sequences and most-parsimonious VDJ recombination scenarios with the TCRdist pipeline. A later analysis defined each TCR beta chain by its CDR3 amino acid sequence plus V-gene family, and excluded reads lacking a unique V-gene family. A later analysis removed roughly 590 highly shared, low-generation-probability nucleotide sequences to deal with suspected cross-contamination and a sequencing artifact. In a later analysis, a clonal expansion index was calculated for each public chain from normalized within-repertoire ranks of inferred template counts. In a later analysis, generation probabilities were computed using a VDJ recombination model fitted to out-of-frame rearrangements, and the results were checked against IGoR. Hypergeometric tests were used in a later analysis to score TCR-TCR, TCR-HLA and TCR-CMV co-occurrence, with a repertoire-size bias correction applied to the TCR pairs. To estimate false discovery rates, a later analysis permuted the HLA or CMV assignments 20 times. In a later analysis, co-occurring TCRs were grouped using DBSCAN, with TCRdist sequence similarity added in when clustering inside HLA-allele-positive subsets. Repertoires with fewer than 30,000 or more than 120,000 public chains, plus five repertoires with anomalous nucleotide sharing, were excluded from co-occurrence clustering. The source is immuneACCESS, and TCRdb retained only in-frame sequences with V and J called. Part of the clones is not carried over; for the studies checked, unresolved V genes explain less than half of this, and the remainder is unexplained. Clonal size and the V and J genes are those of that table, whereas D and trimming came from the DNA. The sample data list 100,000 to 150,000 clones, and 6.5% to 9.5% of these were observed just once. 4.5% to 7% of the sample belongs to the ten largest clones.

Material for sequencing was PBMCs. This sequence was found in a man in his forties in good health and CMV-seronegative. The chain couples TRBV11-2 to TRBJ2-7; the D segment could be TRBD2, given 5 matching bases. Read as DNA, the sequence is TGTGCCAGCAGCCGAGGACGGGGAACCTACGAGCAGTACTTC. Its coded protein is CASSRGRGTYEQYF.